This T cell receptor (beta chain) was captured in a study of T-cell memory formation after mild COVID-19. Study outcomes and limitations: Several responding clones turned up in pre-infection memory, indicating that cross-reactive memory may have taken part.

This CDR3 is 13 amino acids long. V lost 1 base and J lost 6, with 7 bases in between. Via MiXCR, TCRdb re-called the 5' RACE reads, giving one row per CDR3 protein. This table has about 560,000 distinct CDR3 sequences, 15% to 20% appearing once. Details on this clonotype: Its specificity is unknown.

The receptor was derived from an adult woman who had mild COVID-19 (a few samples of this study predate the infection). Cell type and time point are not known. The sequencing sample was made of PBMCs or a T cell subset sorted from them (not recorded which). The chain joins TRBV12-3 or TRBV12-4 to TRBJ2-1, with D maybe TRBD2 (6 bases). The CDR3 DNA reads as TGTGCCAGCAGTTTAGAACTAGCCAATGAGCAGTTCTTC. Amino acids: CASSLELANEQFF.